This TCR beta chain was captured by sequencing in a study of CXCR3-negative and CXCR3-positive naive CD8 T cells (dated by TCRdb to between 2017 and 2020). Broadly, across the study: In total, approximately 130 million TRB reads were obtained, or roughly 1.5 +/- 0.3 million reads per library. Diversity and physicochemical repertoire analyses were performed on around twelve donors pooled from two independent experiments. For the TRBV-TRBJ cluster analysis, the naive subsets came from roughly 5 donors, while the memory cells came from 3 donors.

General findings and caveats noted by the study authors: TRBV-TRBJ usage was similar between naive CXCR3-negative and CXCR3-positive cells from the same donor, while memory cells showed distinct patterns. Both naive subsets had comparably high repertoire diversity, while memory CD8+ T cells had much lower repertoire diversity. Compared with CXCR3-negative naive cells, CXCR3-positive naive cells had TRB CDR3s with higher hydrophobicity (lower Kidera factor 4), lower energy, and higher strength and volume indices. Because surface CD5, which has been linked to self-reactivity in mice, was comparable between naive subsets, TCR interaction strength was also inferred from TRB CDR3 physicochemical properties. CXCR3 expression partially decreased after cryopreservation, so most assays used freshly isolated PBMCs.

Concerning this clonotype: Which antigen it targets is not known.

Data came from a NextSeq 550. The Human TCR Profiling Kit (MiLaboratory) was used to prepare UMI-labeled 5' RACE TRB cDNA libraries. cDNA synthesis used the entire amount of extracted RNA, and PCR amplification then used the entire amount of cDNA produced. The libraries were made side by side, with each library going through the same number of PCR cycles. The source study handled its data this way. With a requirement of at least two reads per UMI, MIGEC and MiXCR extracted about 50,000 +/- 10,000 unique UMI-labeled TRB cDNA molecules per library. On average, around 40,000 +/- 10,000 functional in-frame TRB CDR3 nucleotide clonotypes lacking stop codons were found per library. After downsampling to 5000 UMI-labeled TRB molecules per sample, diversity metrics such as normalized Shannon-Wiener and Chao1 were calculated in VDJtools. Clonotype-size-weighted physicochemical properties of the central five CDR3 residues (interaction energy, strength, volume and Kidera factor 4) were computed in VDJtools. With the reads reprocessed by TCRdb, a single entry stands for each CDR3 protein sequence and no DNA is reported. TCRdb, not the original authors, processed these V and J calls. The sample table on file contains some 8,700 distinct CDR3 sequences. The top ten clonotypes cover approximately 1.1% of the sample.

For every CD8+ T cell subset, a few hundred thousand cells were flow-sorted straight into RLT lysis buffer, and each subset was sorted in triplicate. To exclude memory contaminants, naive CD8+ T cells were stringently defined as CD45RO-CCR7+CD27+CD95-. Standard density gradient centrifugation was used to isolate peripheral blood mononuclear cells from buffy coats. Naive CXCR3-negative and CXCR3-positive CD8+ T cells were flow-sorted using a FACSAria III. Total RNA was extracted from sorted cells using an RNeasy Mini Kit. The CDR3 contains 19 residues, cysteine and phenylalanine counted. No DNA is listed.

The sample was naive CXCR3- CD8+ T cells from blood. The cell subset or site label corresponds to: CD45RO-CCR7+CD27+CD95- naive CD8+ T cells lacking CXCR3 (TNR3-). This receptor was taken from a human donor in good health. Some clones in this sample may be carry-over from other donors' samples. The chain links TRBV23-1 with TRBJ2-3; the TCRdb call, TRBD1, lacks DNA for checking. TRBV23-1 is noted as an ORF with a role that remains uncertain. The CDR3 protein sequence reads: CASSQPTKSPGQGSDTQYF.